The 4 T cell receptor beta chains listed next were all sequenced from one sample in a study of a mutant IDH1 vaccine in newly diagnosed glioma. Indicated time point: week 35, safety follow-up. A 20-mer mutant IDH1 peptide at 300 ug was injected subcutaneously with topical imiquimod. Clones were sequenced by immunoSEQ multiplex PCR, and TCRdb holds only the in-frame ones, with some missing. Of 34,000 or so clones in the sample, roughly 75% were seen once. These receptors' antigens are unknown. Source: PBMCs, taken from a glioma patient whose treatment included an IDH1 peptide vaccine. These receptors all come from a woman aged 40 to 50 with glioma.

The V gene is TRBV12-5, the J gene TRBJ2-2; the match to TRBD1 covers 8 bases. The ends lost 4 bases at V and 5 bases at J; junction bases unmatched: 6. CDR3 size: 15 residues. CDR1 is LGHNT and CDR2 is FRNRAP in the germline V gene. CDR3 sequence (DNA): TGTGCTAGTGGTTCCTACAGGGGGGCAACCGGGGAGCTGTTTTTT. Residues: CASGSYRGATGELFF.

The gene calls are TRBV19 and TRBJ2-5; 7 positions agree with TRBD2. After removal of 6 bases from V and 3 bases from J, the junction contained 13 bases not matched to a gene. The germline V gene has CDR1 LNHDA and CDR2 SQIVND (reference sequence). CDR3 length: 16 residues. CDR3 bases: TGTGCCAGTAGCGTAGGTTGGGCTAGCGGCGAAGAGACCCAGTACTTC. It encodes CASSVGWASGEETQYF.

The chain carries TRBV10-3 and TRBJ2-2; D is uncertain. V lost 7 bases and J 1 base, leaving 7 bases between the germline ends. The CDR3 consists of 13 residues. Germline V CDR1 and CDR2: ENHRY, SYGVKD. CDR3 sequence: CAIMAVNTGELFF. CDR3 bases: TGTGCCATCATGGCAGTGAACACCGGGGAGCTGTTTTTT.

This clone was recorded once. The chain recombines TRBV25-1 with TRBJ2-7, with TRBD2 identical over 11 bases. The CDR3 consists of 15 residues. The V segment lost 4 bases and the J segment 5 bases; nucleotides outside the gene matches: 7. Germline CDR1 reads MGHDK; CDR2 reads SYGVNS. The CDR3 nucleotides are TGTGCCAGCAGTGGTACTAGCGGGGGTCCAGACGAGCAGTACTTC. Amino acids: CASSGTSGGPDEQYF.